This T cell receptor (beta chain) was recovered during a study of blood T cell repertoires in COVID-19. Study summary: COVID-19 samples, acute and convalescent, were from the United States, Italy and Spain. Sources were T cells, B-cell-depleted T cells, or PBMCs; the material itself was cDNA or gDNA.

Original methodology: The assay estimated nucleated cells by amplifying reference gene primers. Produced via immunoSEQ multiplex PCR; TCRdb's table is partial and in-frame only. V and J calls and clone size are those listed in that table; D and trimming were worked out from the DNA. Among around 400,000 clones listed, 70% to 90% were seen once. This CDR3 region has 15 residues. V lost 5 bases to trimming and J lost 7 bases, with 15 bases between them. Germline loops: CDR1 MDHEN, CDR2 SYDVKM. This sequence joins TRBV28 and TRBJ1-6; the D gene is possibly TRBD1 (6 bases). Sequenced material: peripheral blood. This TCR derives from a man aged 40-49 years with acute or convalescent COVID-19. The DNA of the CDR3 is TGTGCCAGCAGTGGGGGCGGGGGCCTAAATTCACCCCTCCACTTT. Protein sequence: CASSGGGGLNSPLHF.